This TCR beta chain was documented in a study of OX40 agonist ivuxolimab in advanced cancers. Broader study findings: On average, CD8+ T cells had more expanded clones than CD4+.

Repertoires were generated with immunoSEQ multiplex PCR, while TCRdb's copy carries only in-frame clones and drops some. Counted here are under 100,000 clones, roughly 80% occurring once; the ten biggest clones make up roughly 0.8%. There are a few counts of this clone. What it binds is unknown. This TCR was recovered from an adult with an advanced solid tumor such as melanoma, head and neck, liver or kidney cancer. Sequences were derived from CD4+ or CD8+ T cells sorted from blood, sampled in a trial of the OX40 agonist ivuxolimab.

The CDR3: CAISESEGENTGELFF. The DNA for the CDR3 is TGTGCCATCAGTGAGTCGGAGGGGGAAAACACCGGGGAGCTGTTTTTT. The chain joins TRBV10-3 to TRBJ2-2, with D perhaps given as TRBD1 or TRBD2 (6 bases each). Per germline, CDR1 ENHRY and CDR2 SYGVKD. CDR3 length equals 16 residues. Trimming stripped 0 bases from V and 2 bases from J, with 10 bases between.